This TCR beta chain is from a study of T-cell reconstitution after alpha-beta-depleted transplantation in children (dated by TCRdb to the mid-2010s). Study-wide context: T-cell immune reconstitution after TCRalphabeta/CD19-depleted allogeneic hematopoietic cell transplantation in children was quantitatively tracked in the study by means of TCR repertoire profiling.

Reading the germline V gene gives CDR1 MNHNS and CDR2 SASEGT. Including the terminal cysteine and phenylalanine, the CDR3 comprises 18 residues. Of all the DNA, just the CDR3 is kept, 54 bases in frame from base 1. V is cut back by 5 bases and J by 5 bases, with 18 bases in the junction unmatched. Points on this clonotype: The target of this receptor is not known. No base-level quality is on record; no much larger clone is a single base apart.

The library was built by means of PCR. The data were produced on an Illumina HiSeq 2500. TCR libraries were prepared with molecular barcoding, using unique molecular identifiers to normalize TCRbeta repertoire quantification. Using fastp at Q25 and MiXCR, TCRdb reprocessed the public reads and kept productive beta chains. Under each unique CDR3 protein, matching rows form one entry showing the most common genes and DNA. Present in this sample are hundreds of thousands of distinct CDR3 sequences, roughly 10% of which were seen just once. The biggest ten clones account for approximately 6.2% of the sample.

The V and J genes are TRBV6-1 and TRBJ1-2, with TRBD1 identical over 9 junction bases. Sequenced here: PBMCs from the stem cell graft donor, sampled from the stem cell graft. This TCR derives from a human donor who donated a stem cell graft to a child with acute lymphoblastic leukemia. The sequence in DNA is TGTGCCAGCAGTCAAATTCCCCCTCGGGACAGGGTGGAATATGGCTACACCTTC. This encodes CASSQIPPRDRVEYGYTF.